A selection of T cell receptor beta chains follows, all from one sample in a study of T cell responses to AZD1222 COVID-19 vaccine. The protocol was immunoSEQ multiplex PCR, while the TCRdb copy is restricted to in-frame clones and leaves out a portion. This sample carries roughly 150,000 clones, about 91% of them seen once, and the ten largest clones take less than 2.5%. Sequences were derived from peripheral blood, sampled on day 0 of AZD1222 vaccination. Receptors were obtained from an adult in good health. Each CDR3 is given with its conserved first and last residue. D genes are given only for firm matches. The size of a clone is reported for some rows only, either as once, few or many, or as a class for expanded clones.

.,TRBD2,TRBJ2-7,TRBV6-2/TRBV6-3,CASSRRGLAGGPTEQYF,TGTGCCAGCAGTCGCCGGGGACTAGCGGGAGGGCCAACCGAGCAGTACTTC
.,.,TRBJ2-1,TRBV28,CASSPPSLPEQFF,TGTGCCAGCAGTCCCCCGTCATTGCCTGAGCAGTTCTTC
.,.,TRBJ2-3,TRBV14,CASSQVRSRTDTQYF,TGTGCCAGCAGCCAAGTACGTAGCCGCACAGATACGCAGTATTTT
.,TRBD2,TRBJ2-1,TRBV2,CASSLKREGNEQFF,TGTGCCAGCAGTCTCAAGCGGGAAGGGAATGAGCAGTTCTTC
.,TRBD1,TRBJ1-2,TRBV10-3,CAISPTGDGYTF,TGTGCCATCAGCCCGACAGGGGATGGCTACACCTTC
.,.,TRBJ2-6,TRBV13,CASSLVGSGANVLTF,TGTGCCAGCAGCTTAGTGGGCTCTGGGGCCAACGTCCTGACTTTC
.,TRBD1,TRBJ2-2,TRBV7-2,CASSLSAGGITGELFF,TGTGCCAGCAGCTTGTCGGCAGGGGGTATCACCGGGGAGCTGTTTTTT
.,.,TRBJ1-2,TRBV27,CASSPDGNYGYTF,TGTGCCAGCAGTCCCGACGGGAACTATGGCTACACCTTC
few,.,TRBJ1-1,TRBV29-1,CSVFYTGNTEAFF,TGCAGCGTCTTTTATACAGGGAACACTGAAGCTTTCTTT
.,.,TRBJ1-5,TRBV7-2,CASSAGHYSNQPQHF,TGTGCCAGCAGCGCCGGACATTATAGCAATCAGCCCCAGCATTTT
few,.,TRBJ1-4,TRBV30,CAWRRTVSHEKLFF,TGTGCCTGGAGGAGGACAGTGTCACACGAAAAACTGTTTTTT
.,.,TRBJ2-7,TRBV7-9,CASSLPTSAPYEQYF,TGTGCCAGCAGCTTACCGACCAGCGCGCCCTACGAGCAGTACTTC
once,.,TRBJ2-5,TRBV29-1,CSVEVGQETQYF,TGCAGCGTTGAGGTGGGCCAAGAGACCCAGTACTTC
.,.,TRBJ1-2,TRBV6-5,CASSPTHTGWVGYTF,TGTGCCAGCAGTCCGACCCACACAGGGTGGGTTGGCTACACCTTC
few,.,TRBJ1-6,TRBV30,CAWSVPGDNSPLHF,TGTGCCTGGAGTGTACCAGGGGATAATTCACCCCTCCACTTT
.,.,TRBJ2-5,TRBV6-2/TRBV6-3,CASSYYGETQYF,TGTGCCAGCAGTTACTATGGGGAGACCCAGTACTTC
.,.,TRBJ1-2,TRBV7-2,CASSFEQLAGYGYTF,TGTGCCAGCAGCTTTGAACAGCTAGCTGGCTATGGCTACACCTTC
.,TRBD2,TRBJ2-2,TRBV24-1,CATPALAGNTGELFF,TGTGCCACCCCTGCCCTAGCGGGAAACACCGGGGAGCTGTTTTTT
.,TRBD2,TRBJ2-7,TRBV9,CASPPPGRRYEQYF,TGTGCCAGCCCCCCGCCCGGGAGGCGCTACGAGCAGTACTTC
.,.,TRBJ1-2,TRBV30,CACRQGIYGYTF,TGTGCCTGTCGGCAGGGAATCTATGGCTACACCTTC
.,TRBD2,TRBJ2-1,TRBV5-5,CASSFGTRGEEQFF,TGTGCCAGCAGCTTCGGGACTAGGGGGGAGGAGCAGTTCTTC
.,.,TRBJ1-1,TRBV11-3,CASSSFDTEAFF,TGTGCCAGCAGCTCCTTCGACACTGAAGCTTTCTTT
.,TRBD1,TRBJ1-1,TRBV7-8,CASSLAPGDSMNTEAFF,TGTGCCAGCAGCTTAGCGCCGGGGGACAGCATGAACACTGAAGCTTTCTTT
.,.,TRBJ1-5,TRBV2,CASQKGGNNQPQHF,TGTGCCAGCCAAAAAGGGGGTAATAATCAGCCCCAGCATTTT
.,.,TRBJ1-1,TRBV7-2,CASSRGQSHGGAFF,TGTGCCAGCAGCAGAGGACAGTCACACGGTGGAGCTTTCTTT
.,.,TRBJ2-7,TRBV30,CAWSHWDDREQYF,TGTGCCTGGAGCCATTGGGACGACCGCGAGCAGTACTTC
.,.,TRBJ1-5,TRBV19,CASQGTDPRGPQHF,TGTGCCAGTCAAGGGACCGACCCTCGCGGGCCCCAGCATTTT
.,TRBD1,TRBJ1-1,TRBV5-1,CASSPGTGILNTEAFF,TGCGCCAGCAGCCCGGGGACAGGGATATTGAACACTGAAGCTTTCTTT
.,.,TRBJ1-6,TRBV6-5,CASSYSMNSPLHF,TGTGCCAGCAGTTACTCGATGAATTCACCCCTCCACTTT
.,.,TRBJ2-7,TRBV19,CATGRDSYEQYF,TGTGCCACCGGACGGGACTCCTACGAGCAGTACTTC
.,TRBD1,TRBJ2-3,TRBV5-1,CASSFGRTGGVGLTDTQYF,TGCGCCAGCAGCTTTGGTCGGACAGGGGGCGTGGGGCTCACAGATACGCAGTATTTT
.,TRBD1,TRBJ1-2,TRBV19,CATHRGGPDGYTF,TGTGCCACCCACAGGGGCGGCCCGGATGGCTACACCTTC
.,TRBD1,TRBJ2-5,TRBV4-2,CASSQRQGGETQYF,TGTGCCAGCAGCCAGAGACAGGGGGGAGAGACCCAGTACTTC
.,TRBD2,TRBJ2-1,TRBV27,CASSWLGAGSYNEQFF,TGTGCCAGCAGTTGGTTGGGAGCGGGAAGCTACAATGAGCAGTTCTTC
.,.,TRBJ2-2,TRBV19,CGAGTGELFF,TGTGGGGCTGGAACCGGGGAGCTGTTTTTT
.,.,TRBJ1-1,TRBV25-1,CASSGTGRNTEAFF,TGTGCCAGCAGTGGCACCGGGAGAAACACTGAAGCTTTCTTT
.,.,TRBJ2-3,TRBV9,CASSDGRVTDTQYF,TGTGCCAGCAGCGACGGCAGGGTAACAGATACGCAGTATTTT
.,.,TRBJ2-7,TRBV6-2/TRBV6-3,CASSYGRTASYEQYF,TGTGCCAGCAGTTACGGCAGGACAGCCTCCTACGAGCAGTACTTC